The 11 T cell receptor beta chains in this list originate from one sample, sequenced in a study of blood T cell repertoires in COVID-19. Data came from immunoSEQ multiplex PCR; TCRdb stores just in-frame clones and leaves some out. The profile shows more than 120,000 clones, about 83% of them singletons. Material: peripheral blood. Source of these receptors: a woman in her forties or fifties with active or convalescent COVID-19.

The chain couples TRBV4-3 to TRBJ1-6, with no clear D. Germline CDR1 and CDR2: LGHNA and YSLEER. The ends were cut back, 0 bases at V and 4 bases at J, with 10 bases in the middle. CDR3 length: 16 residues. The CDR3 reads CASSQDRGFYNSPLHF. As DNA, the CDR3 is TGCGCCAGCAGCCAAGATCGGGGATTTTATAATTCACCCCTCCACTTT.

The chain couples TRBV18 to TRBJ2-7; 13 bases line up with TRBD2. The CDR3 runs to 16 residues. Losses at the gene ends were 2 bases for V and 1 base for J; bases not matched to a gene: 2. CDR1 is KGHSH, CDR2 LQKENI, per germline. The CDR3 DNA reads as TGTGCCAGCTCACCATGGACTAGCGGGGGTTCCTACGAGCAGTACTTC. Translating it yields CASSPWTSGGSYEQYF.

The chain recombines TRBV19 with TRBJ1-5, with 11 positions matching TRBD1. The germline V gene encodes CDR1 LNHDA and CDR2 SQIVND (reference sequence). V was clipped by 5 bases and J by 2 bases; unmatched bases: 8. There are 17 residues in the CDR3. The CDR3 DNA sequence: TGTGCCAGTAGTGGATGGGACAGGGGGTCTCGCAATCAGCCCCAGCATTTT. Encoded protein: CASSGWDRGSRNQPQHF.

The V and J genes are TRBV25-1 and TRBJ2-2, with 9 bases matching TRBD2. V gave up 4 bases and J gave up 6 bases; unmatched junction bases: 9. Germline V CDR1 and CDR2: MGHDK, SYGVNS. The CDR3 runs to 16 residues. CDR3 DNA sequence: TGTGCCAGCAGTGTCCAACTTAGCGGGGGCCCCGGGGAGCTGTTTTTT. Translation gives CASSVQLSGGPGELFF.

DNA of the CDR3: TGCAGTGCTAGTCAGGGGGCTGAGACTGGGGCCAACGTCCTGACTTTC. Residues: CSASQGAETGANVLTF. This rearrangement joins TRBV20-1 to TRBJ2-6, with 8 bases that match TRBD1. This CDR3 spans 16 amino acids. J gave up 2 bases and V 3 bases, and 6 bases lay outside the gene matches. Germline loops: CDR1 DFQATT, CDR2 SNEGSKA (reference sequence).

The CDR3 nucleotides are TGTGCCAGCAGCTTAGGAGACAGGGTTCAGCCCCAGCATTTT. Encoded protein: CASSLGDRVQPQHF. The V and J genes are TRBV7-8 and TRBJ1-5; 7 bases fit TRBD1. Trimming removed 1 base from V and 6 bases from J; junction bases left unmatched: 3. In germline, CDR1 is SGHVS, CDR2 FQNEAQ. The CDR3 totals 14 residues.

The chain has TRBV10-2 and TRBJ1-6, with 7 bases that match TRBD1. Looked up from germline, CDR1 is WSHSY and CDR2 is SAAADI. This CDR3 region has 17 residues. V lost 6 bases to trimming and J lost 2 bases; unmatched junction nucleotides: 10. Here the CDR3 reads CASRNPTGSTYNSPLHF. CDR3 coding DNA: TGCGCCAGCAGGAACCCGACAGGGAGCACCTATAATTCACCCCTCCACTTT.

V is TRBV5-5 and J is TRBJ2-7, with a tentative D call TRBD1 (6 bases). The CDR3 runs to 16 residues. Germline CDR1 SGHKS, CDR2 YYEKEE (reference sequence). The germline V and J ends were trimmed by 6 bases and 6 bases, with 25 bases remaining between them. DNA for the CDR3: TGTGCCAGCACCTCGTTCCCCCAATCCAGGGGCGCCGAGCAGTACTTC. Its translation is CASTSFPQSRGAEQYF.

CDR3 amino acids: CASSLAPGNTEAFF. The CDR3 DNA is TGTGCCAGCAGCTTAGCCCCAGGGAATACTGAAGCTTTCTTT. V usage is TRBV7-8 and J usage is TRBJ1-1; tentatively, D is TRBD1 (5 bases). The CDR3 sequence is 14 residues long. Germline V CDR1 and CDR2: SGHVS, FQNEAQ. The V gene lost 0 bases and the J gene lost 5 bases, with 10 bases spanning the gap.

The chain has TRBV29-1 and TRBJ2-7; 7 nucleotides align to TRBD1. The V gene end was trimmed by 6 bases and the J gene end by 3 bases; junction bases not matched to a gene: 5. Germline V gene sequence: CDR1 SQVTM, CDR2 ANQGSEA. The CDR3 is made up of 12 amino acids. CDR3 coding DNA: TGCAGCGTACTGACAGGGAACTACGAGCAGTACTTC. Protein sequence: CSVLTGNYEQYF.

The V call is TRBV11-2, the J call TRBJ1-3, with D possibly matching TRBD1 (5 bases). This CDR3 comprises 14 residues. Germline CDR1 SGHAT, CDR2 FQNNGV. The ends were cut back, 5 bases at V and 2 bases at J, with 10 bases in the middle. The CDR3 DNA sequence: TGTGCCAGCAGCCCCCGACAGACTGGAAACACCATATATTTT. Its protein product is CASSPRQTGNTIYF.